The 9 T cell receptor beta chains given below trace back to one sample, sequenced in a study of cytomegalovirus exposure and HLA in healthy donors. Use of 60 Vbeta and 13 Jbeta primers characterized the PCR. This table comes from immunoSEQ multiplex PCR, and its TCRdb copy is limited to in-frame clones, with some not included. The data hold about 120,000 clones, with around two thirds observed a single time. The material sequenced was PBMCs. Receptors were obtained from a woman between 40 and 55 years old in good health and CMV-seropositive.

V and J are TRBV2 and TRBJ2-2; no firm D call. The CDR3 is made up of 14 amino acids. V lost 4 bases and J 7 bases, leaving 13 bases between the germline ends. Germline CDR1 is SNHLY and CDR2 is FYNNEI. CDR3 sequence reads: CASSGTGLGGELFF. The DNA of the CDR3 is TGTGCCAGCAGTGGAACGGGTTTGGGCGGGGAGCTGTTTTTT. Drawing the rest from reference TRBV2 and TRBJ2-2, the complete variable domain is EPEVTQTPSHQVTQMGQEVILRCVPISNHLYFYWYRQILGQKVEFLVSFYNNEISEKSEIFDDQFSVERPDGSNFTLKIRSTKLEDSAMYFCASSGTGLGGELFFGEGSRLTVL.

The V and J genes are TRBV5-1 and TRBJ1-5, with D hard to call. V was pared by 5 bases and J by 2 bases, with 8 bases between. The CDR3 sequence is 13 residues long. The germline V gene has CDR1 SGHRS and CDR2 YFSETQ. The CDR3 protein is CASREDGNQPQHF. The CDR3 region has the DNA TGCGCCAGCAGGGAGGACGGCAATCAGCCCCAGCATTTT.

This clone has only a few counts. The gene calls are TRBV9 and TRBJ2-3, with D unresolved. The CDR3 spans 13 residues. V dropped 5 bases and J dropped 4 bases, with 11 bases sitting between them. Germline V gene data show CDR1 as SGDLS and CDR2 as YYNGEE. CDR3 nucleotides: TGTGCCAGCAGGTCGGTTGGAGCAGATACGCAGTATTTT. Residues: CASRSVGADTQYF.

This clone appeared a few times. This chain joins TRBV6-1 and TRBJ2-7; weak D call: TRBD1 (6 bases). This CDR3 spans 15 amino acids. Germline V gene data show CDR1 as MNHNS and CDR2 as SASEGT. V was pared by 6 bases and J by 2 bases, with 17 bases between. This CDR3 reads CASSPLDRGTYEQYF. CDR3 in DNA: TGTGCCAGCAGCCCCCTGGACAGAGGCACCTACGAGCAGTACTTC.

The chain combines TRBV5-6 with TRBJ1-4; 9 nucleotides agree with TRBD1. This CDR3 spans 16 amino acids. The V and J ends lost 5 bases and 8 bases, in that order; junction bases with no gene match: 13. In germline, CDR1 is SGHDT, CDR2 YYEEEE. As DNA, the CDR3 is TGTGCCAGCAGTCAATTGAGGGACAGGGATGGGGAAAAACTGTTTTTT. As protein: CASSQLRDRDGEKLFF.

This chain links TRBV5-1 with TRBJ2-7, with unresolved D. The CDR3 length is 12 residues. Germline V lookup: CDR1 SGHRS, CDR2 YFSETQ. The V and J ends lost 0 bases and 5 bases respectively, with 6 bases between them. The CDR3 DNA follows: TGCGCCAGCAGCTTGGATCTCGACGAGCAGTACTTC. The encoded protein is CASSLDLDEQYF. The complete variable domain, with remaining parts taken from reference TRBV5-1 and TRBJ2-7, reads KAGVTQTPRYLIKTRGQQVTLSCSPISGHRSVSWYQQTPGQGLQFLFEYFSETQRNKGNFPGRFSGRQFSNSRSEMNVSTLELGDSALYLCASSLDLDEQYFGPGTRLTVT.

The V gene is TRBV6-5, the J gene TRBJ2-3; 10 nucleotides align to TRBD2. CDR3 length: 16 residues. The germline V gene encodes CDR1 MNHEY and CDR2 SVGAGI. The V gene end was trimmed by 0 bases and the J gene end by 3 bases; junction bases not matched to a gene: 3. In DNA form, the CDR3 reads TGTGCCAGCAGTTACTCCAGCGGGGGGGGGACAGATACGCAGTATTTT. It translates to CASSYSSGGGTDTQYF.

This clone appeared a few times. This chain links TRBV2 with TRBJ2-5, with D tentatively TRBD1 (5 bases). Per the germline V gene, CDR1 is SNHLY and CDR2 is FYNNEI. Trimming took off 6 bases at V and 5 bases at J, with 19 bases between the two ends. This CDR3 contains 15 residues. CDR3 nucleotides: TGTGCCAGCAGGGACACCCAGGGATTACTGGAGACCCAGTACTTC. Its translation: CASRDTQGLLETQYF.

V and J are TRBV6-5 and TRBJ2-7; 7 bases match TRBD2. J lost 2 bases, V lost 8 bases, and 9 bases had no gene match. From germline, CDR1 is MNHEY and CDR2 SVGAGI. The CDR3 has 14 amino acids. The CDR3 is CASGISGQAYEQYF. As DNA, the CDR3 is TGTGCCAGCGGGATTAGCGGGCAAGCCTACGAGCAGTACTTC.